This T cell receptor beta chain was captured in a study of technical replicates of blood from several donors. Some clones are missing from TCRdb's copy, which holds only in-frame ones; the method was immunoSEQ multiplex PCR. The table shows tens of thousands of clones, with roughly 85% occurring only once. The CDR3 runs 12 residues. Germline-derived CDR1 and CDR2 are SGHTA and FQGNSA. V was pared by 5 bases and J by 8 bases, with 12 bases between. The receptor was derived from a human donor in good health. Some clones in this sample may be carry-over from other donors' samples. The V call is TRBV7-2, the J call TRBJ1-2; D might be TRBD1 (6 bases). The sequencing input was PBMCs. CDR3 in amino acids: CASSQGRGGYTF. CDR3 sequence (DNA): TGTGCCAGCAGCCAGGGGCGAGGGGGCTACACCTTC.